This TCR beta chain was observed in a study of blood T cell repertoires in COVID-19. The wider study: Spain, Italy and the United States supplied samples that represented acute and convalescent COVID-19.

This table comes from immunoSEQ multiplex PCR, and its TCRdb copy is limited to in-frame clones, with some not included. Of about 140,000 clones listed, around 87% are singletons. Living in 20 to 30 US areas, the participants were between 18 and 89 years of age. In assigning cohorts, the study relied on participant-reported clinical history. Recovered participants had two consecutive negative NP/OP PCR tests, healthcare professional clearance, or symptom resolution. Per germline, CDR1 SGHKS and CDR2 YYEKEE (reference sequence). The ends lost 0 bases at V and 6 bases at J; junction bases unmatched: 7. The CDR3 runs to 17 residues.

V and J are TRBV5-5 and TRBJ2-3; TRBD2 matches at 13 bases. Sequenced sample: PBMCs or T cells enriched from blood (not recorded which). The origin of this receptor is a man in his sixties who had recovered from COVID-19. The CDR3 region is CASSLAILAGGPDTQYF. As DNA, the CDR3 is TGTGCCAGCAGCTTGGCCATACTAGCGGGGGGGCCGGATACGCAGTATTTT.